This T cell receptor (beta chain) was recovered during a study of blood T cells in healthy people across ages. Using a J-beta primer mix together with a sample-barcoded 5' primer, a second PCR was run for about 6 to 12 cycles. TCRdb reprocessed the 5' RACE reads via MiXCR and lists one record per CDR3 protein. Of under 2,000,000 distinct CDR3 sequences listed, around half are singletons. This clonotype was observed a handful of times. The length of the CDR3 is 15 residues. Germline-derived CDR1 and CDR2 are LGHNA and YSLEER. V was pared by 0 bases and J by 2 bases, with 8 bases between. The chain joins TRBV4-3 to TRBJ1-5, with unresolved D. This sequence originates from a woman in her forties in good health. Sample: blood. The CDR3 DNA reads as TGCGCCAGCAGCCAAGATCAAGGCCGCAATCAGCCCCAGCATTTT. Translated, it gives CASSQDQGRNQPQHF.